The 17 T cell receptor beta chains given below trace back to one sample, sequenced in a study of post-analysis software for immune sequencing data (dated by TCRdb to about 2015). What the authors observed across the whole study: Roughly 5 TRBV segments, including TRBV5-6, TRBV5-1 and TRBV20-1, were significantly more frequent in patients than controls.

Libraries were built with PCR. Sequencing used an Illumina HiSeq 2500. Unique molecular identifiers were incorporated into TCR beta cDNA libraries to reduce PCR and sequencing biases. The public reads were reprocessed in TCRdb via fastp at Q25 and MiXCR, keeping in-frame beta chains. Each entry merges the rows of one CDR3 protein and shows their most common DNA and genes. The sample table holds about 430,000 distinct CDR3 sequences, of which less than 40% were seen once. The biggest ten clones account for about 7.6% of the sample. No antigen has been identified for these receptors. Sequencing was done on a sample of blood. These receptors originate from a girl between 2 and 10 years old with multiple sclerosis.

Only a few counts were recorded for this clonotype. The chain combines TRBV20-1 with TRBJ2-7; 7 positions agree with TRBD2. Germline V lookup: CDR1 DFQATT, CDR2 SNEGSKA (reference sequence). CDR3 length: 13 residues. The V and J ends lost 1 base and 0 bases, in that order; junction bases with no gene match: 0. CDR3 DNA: TGCAGTGCTAGAGGGACTAGCTCCTACGAGCAGTACTTC. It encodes CSARGTSSYEQYF.

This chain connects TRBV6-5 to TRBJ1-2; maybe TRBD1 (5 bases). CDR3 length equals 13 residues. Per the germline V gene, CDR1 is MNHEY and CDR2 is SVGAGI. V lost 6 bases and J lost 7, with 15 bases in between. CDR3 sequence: CASRRPGHAGYTF. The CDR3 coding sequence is TGTGCCAGCAGGCGTCCGGGGCACGCTGGCTACACCTTC.

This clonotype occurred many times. CDR3 sequence reads: CSVYTDTQYF. DNA of the CDR3: TGCAGCGTCTACACAGATACGCAGTATTTT. V gene TRBV29-1 combines with J gene TRBJ2-3; D is unresolved. CDR3 length: 10 residues. V was pared by 6 bases and J by 2 bases, with 3 bases between. Germline V gives CDR1 SQVTM, CDR2 ANQGSEA.

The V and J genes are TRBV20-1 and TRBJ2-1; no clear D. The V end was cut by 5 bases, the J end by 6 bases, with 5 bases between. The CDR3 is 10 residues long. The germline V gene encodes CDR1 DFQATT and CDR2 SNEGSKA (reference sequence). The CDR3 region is CSALSNEQFF. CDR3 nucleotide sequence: TGCAGTGCTTTGAGCAATGAGCAGTTCTTC.

The DNA for the CDR3 is TGTGCCACCAGCAGGGGGGCTGGGGGGGCAAACTATGGCTACACCTTC. Its translation is CATSRGAGGANYGYTF. The chain combines TRBV15 with TRBJ1-2, with D possibly matching TRBD1 (6 bases). Trimming removed 3 bases from V and 2 bases from J, with 16 bases in between. Germline CDR1 is LNHNV and CDR2 is YYDKDF (reference sequence). The CDR3 sequence is 16 residues long. Complete variable domain (other parts from reference TRBV15 and TRBJ1-2): DAMVIQNPRYQVTQFGKPVTLSCSQTLNHNVMYWYQQKSSQAPKLLFHYYDKDFNNEADTPDNFQSRRPNTSFCFLDIRSPGLGDTAMYLCATSRGAGGANYGYTFGSGTRLTVV.

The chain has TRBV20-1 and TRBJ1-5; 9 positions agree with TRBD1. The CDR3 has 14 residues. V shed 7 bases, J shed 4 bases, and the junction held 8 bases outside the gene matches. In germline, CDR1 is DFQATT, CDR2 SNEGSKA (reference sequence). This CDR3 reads CSGAMGTGNQPQHF. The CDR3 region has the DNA TGCAGTGGAGCCATGGGGACAGGGAATCAGCCCCAGCATTTT.

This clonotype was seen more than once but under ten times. This chain's CDR3 is CASSQDLSEATGGYTF. In nucleotides, the CDR3 is TGTGCCAGCAGCCAAGACCTAAGTGAGGCCACGGGGGGCTACACCTTC. V gene TRBV4-2 combines with J gene TRBJ1-2; D gene ambiguous. The CDR3 covers 16 residues. V was clipped by 0 bases and J by 8 bases, with 19 bases between them. Germline lookup yields CDR1 LGHNA and CDR2 YNFKEQ.

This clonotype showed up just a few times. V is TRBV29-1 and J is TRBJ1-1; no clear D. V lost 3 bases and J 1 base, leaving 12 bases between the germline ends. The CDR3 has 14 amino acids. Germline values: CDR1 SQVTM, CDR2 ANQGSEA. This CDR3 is CSVDMAIRNTEAFF. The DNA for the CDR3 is TGCAGCGTTGACATGGCCATCCGGAACACTGAAGCTTTCTTT.

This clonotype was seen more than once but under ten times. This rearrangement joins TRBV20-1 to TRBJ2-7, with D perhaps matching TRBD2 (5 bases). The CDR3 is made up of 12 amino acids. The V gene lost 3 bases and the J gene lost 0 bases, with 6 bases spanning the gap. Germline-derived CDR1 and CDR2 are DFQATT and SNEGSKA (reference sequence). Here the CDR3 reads CSASGDSYEQYF. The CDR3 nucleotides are TGCAGTGCTAGCGGGGACTCCTACGAGCAGTACTTC.

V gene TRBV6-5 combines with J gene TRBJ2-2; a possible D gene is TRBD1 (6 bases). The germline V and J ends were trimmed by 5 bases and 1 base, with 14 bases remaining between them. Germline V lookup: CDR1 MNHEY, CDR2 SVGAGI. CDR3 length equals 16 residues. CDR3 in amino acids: CASSTTGTKNTGELFF. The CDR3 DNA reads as TGTGCCAGCAGTACCACCGGGACAAAGAACACCGGGGAGCTGTTTTTT.

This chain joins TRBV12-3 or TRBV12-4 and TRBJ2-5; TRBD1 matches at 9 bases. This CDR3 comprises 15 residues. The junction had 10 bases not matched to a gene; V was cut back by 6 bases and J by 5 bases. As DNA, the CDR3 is TGTGCCAGCAGCACGGGACAGGGCCGCCGGGAGACCCAGTACTTC. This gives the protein CASSTGQGRRETQYF.

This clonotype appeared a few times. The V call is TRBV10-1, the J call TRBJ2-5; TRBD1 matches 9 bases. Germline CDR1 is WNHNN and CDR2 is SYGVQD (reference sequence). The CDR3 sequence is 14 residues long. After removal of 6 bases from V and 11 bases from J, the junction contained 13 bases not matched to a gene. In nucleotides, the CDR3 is TGCGCCAGCAGCCCGGGACAGGGCCTCAATGAGCAGTACTTC. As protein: CASSPGQGLNEQYF.

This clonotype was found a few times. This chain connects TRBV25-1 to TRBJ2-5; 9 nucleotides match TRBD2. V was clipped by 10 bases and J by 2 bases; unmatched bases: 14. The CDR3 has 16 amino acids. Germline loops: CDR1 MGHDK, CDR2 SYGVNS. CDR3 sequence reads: CAIRVRGLACQETQYF. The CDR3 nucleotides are TGTGCCATCAGAGTGAGGGGACTAGCTTGTCAAGAGACCCAGTACTTC.

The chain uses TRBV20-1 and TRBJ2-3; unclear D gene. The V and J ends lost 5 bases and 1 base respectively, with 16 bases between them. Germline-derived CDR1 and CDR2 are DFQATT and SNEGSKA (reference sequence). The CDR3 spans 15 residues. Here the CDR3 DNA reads TGCAGTGCTGATGGGCCAGCGAGTCGCACAGATACGCAGTATTTT. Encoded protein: CSADGPASRTDTQYF.

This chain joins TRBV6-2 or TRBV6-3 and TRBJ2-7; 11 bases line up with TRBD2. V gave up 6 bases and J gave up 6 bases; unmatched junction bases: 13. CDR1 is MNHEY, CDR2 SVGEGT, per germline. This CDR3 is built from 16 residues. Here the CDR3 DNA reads TGTGCCAGCAGCTCAGGACTAGCGGGCTTTGGGTCCGAGCAGTACTTC. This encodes CASSSGLAGFGSEQYF.

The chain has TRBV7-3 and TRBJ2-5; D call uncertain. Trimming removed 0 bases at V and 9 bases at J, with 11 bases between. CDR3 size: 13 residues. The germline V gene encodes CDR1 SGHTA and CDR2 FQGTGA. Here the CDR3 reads CASSLTGNQPQYF. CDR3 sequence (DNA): TGTGCCAGCAGCTTAACAGGGAATCAGCCCCAGTACTTC.

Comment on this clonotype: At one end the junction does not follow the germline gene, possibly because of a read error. CDR3 sequence reads: CAIGGLAGDPSTDTQYF. The DNA for the CDR3 is TGTGCCATCGGGGGACTAGCGGGGGACCCTAGCACTGATACGCAGTATTTT. The gene calls are TRBV10-3 and TRBJ2-3; TRBD2 agrees at 14 bases. The CDR3 covers 17 residues. Per germline, CDR1 ENHRY and CDR2 SYGVKD.